The following is a TCR beta chain sequence with its context. Its antigen is as yet unknown. Exposure to brentuximab vedotin varied, and each patient had relapsed following autologous stem cell transplantation. Profiling relied on immunoSEQ multiplex PCR, and the TCRdb table lists in-frame clones only, not all of them. The repertoire holds about 43,000 clones, with around three quarters as singletons. The data belong to a study of PD-1 blockade in classical Hodgkin lymphoma. Study-wide findings and caveats: Relative to healthy donors, newly diagnosed patients reportedly had lower baseline TCR diversity, which was reported as lower still in relapsed/refractory patients. Significant TCR diversity gains by C4D1 occurred in CD4+ but not CD8+ cells.

The V end was cut by 2 bases, the J end by 0 bases, with 12 bases between. Germline CDR1 is LNHDA and CDR2 is SQIVND (reference sequence). The CDR3 contains 16 residues. The TCR comes from a human donor with classical Hodgkin lymphoma. Sequenced material: peripheral blood mononuclear cells (PBMCs), taken before the second cycle of nivolumab. The rearrangement joins TRBV19 to TRBJ2-3; D tentatively fits TRBD1 or TRBD2 (5 bases each). The CDR3 region is CASSIRPGPSTDTQYF. CDR3 DNA sequence: TGTGCCAGTAGTATACGTCCGGGACCTAGCACAGATACGCAGTATTTT.